These 10 T cell receptor beta chains originate from one sample sequenced in a study of CD8 T cells in Susac syndrome. The RNA input was roughly 0.45 to 1 ug, and it was reverse transcribed with random hexamers. Each CDR3 protein gets one entry after TCRdb re-called the immunoSEQ multiplex PCR reads with MiXCR. The profile shows under 150,000 distinct CDR3 sequences, nearly 97% of them singletons. Input material: CD4+ T cells from PBMCs. The receptors derive from a human donor with Susac syndrome.

The V and J genes are TRBV20-1 and TRBJ1-4; D might be TRBD1 (5 bases). Germline loops: CDR1 DFQATT, CDR2 SNEGSKA (reference sequence). The V and J ends lost 0 bases and 7 bases respectively, with 12 bases between them. The CDR3 spans 14 residues. The CDR3 reads CSAREKSRGEKLFF. As DNA, the CDR3 is TGCAGTGCTAGAGAGAAGTCGAGGGGTGAAAAACTGTTTTTT.

V usage is TRBV18 and J usage is TRBJ1-1, with D tentatively TRBD1 (6 bases). This CDR3 region has 13 residues. The germline V and J ends were trimmed by 9 bases and 3 bases, with 14 bases remaining between them. Germline V CDR1 and CDR2: KGHSH, LQKENI. For the CDR3, the DNA is TGTGCCAGTAAGGGGGGCTTGGACACTGAAGCTTTCTTT. Translation: CASKGGLDTEAFF.

The chain couples TRBV20-1 to TRBJ2-7; 14 nucleotides line up with TRBD2. The CDR3 spans 14 residues. The V gene end was trimmed by 5 bases and the J gene end by 8 bases; junction bases not matched to a gene: 8. In germline, CDR1 is DFQATT, CDR2 SNEGSKA (reference sequence). The CDR3 here is CSAGLTSGGAQQYF. The CDR3 DNA reads as TGCAGTGCTGGGTTGACTAGCGGGGGGGCCCAGCAGTACTTC.

This clonotype was observed once. J is TRBJ2-2 and V is TRBV20-1; D may be TRBD2 (6 bases). This CDR3 region has 16 residues. V lost 0 bases, J lost 4 bases, and 15 bases lay in between. Germline-derived CDR1 and CDR2 are DFQATT and SNEGSKA (reference sequence). CDR3 nucleotide sequence: TGCAGTGCTAGAGATCTATTGCTAGCGTCCACCGGGGAGCTGTTTTTT. Translated, it gives CSARDLLLASTGELFF.

The J gene is TRBJ1-2, the V gene TRBV7-9, with D unclear. V gave up 5 bases and J gave up 8 bases, with 12 bases separating them. CDR3 length: 12 residues. CDR1 SEHNR and CDR2 FQNEAQ come from the germline V gene (reference sequence). CDR3 DNA sequence: TGTGCCAGCAGCGAAAACAAGGAAGGCTACACCTTC. Its translation: CASSENKEGYTF.

The rearrangement uses TRBV5-6 and TRBJ2-5; TRBD2 is a possible D gene (7 bases). The CDR3 spans 17 residues. Germline loops: CDR1 SGHDT, CDR2 YYEEEE. V dropped 0 bases and J dropped 5 bases, with 20 bases sitting between them. The CDR3 region has the DNA TGTGCCAGCAGCTTGGTCGGTCAGGCGGGGGCTCGTGAGACCCAGTACTTC. Its translation is CASSLVGQAGARETQYF. Full variable domain (missing parts from reference TRBV5-6 and TRBJ2-5): DAGVTQSPTHLIKTRGQQVTLRCSPKSGHDTVSWYQQALGQGPQFIFQYYEEEERQRGNFPDRFSGHQFPNYSSELNVNALLLGDSALYLCASSLVGQAGARETQYFGPGTRLLVL.

V is TRBV6-6 and J is TRBJ1-2; TRBD1 matches at 8 bases. Germline-derived CDR1 and CDR2 are MNHNY and SVGAGI (reference sequence). There are 13 residues in the CDR3. V lost 5 bases, J lost 4 bases, and 3 bases stayed unmatched. The CDR3 is CASSEDRAYGYTF. In nucleotides, the CDR3 is TGTGCCAGCAGTGAGGACAGGGCCTATGGCTACACCTTC.

This chain joins TRBV20-1 and TRBJ1-4; D not resolved. Trimming took 3 bases from V and 5 from J, leaving 7 bases between them. Per germline, CDR1 DFQATT and CDR2 SNEGSKA (reference sequence). CDR3 length equals 12 residues. CDR3: CSAREHNEKLFF. The CDR3, as DNA: TGCAGTGCTAGGGAGCACAATGAAAAACTGTTTTTT.

V is TRBV10-1 and J is TRBJ2-4; no definite D call. CDR1 and CDR2 from the germline V gene are WNHNN and SYGVQD (reference sequence). This CDR3 has 13 amino acids. V was shortened by 2 bases and J by 9 bases, with 11 bases between the two germline ends. In DNA, the CDR3 is TGCGCCAGCAGTGAGAGGGCTGGAAGCATTCAGTACTTC. Protein: CASSERAGSIQYF.

This chain joins TRBV5-4 and TRBJ2-3; a possible D gene is TRBD2 (5 bases). The V gene lost 4 bases and the J gene lost 1 base, with 10 bases spanning the gap. CDR3 length: 14 residues. Germline values: CDR1 SGHNT, CDR2 YYREEE (reference sequence). The CDR3 DNA sequence: TGTGCCAGCAGCACTAGACGGGGCACAGATACGCAGTATTTT. This translates into CASSTRRGTDTQYF.